Following are 12 T cell receptor beta chains from one sample sequenced in a study of CD8+ T cells in alopecia areata. This sample's treatment: oral pan-JAK inhibitor, 5-10 mg twice daily. The sequencing template was cDNA reverse transcribed from extracted RNA. Clones were sequenced by immunoSEQ multiplex PCR, and TCRdb holds only the in-frame ones, with some missing. The sample includes more than 100,000 clones, 85% to 90% of them seen just once. The sample here was CD8+ T cells sorted from blood, taken around week 34, from a patient treated with tofacitinib. The source is a human donor with alopecia areata.

The chain joins TRBV5-1 to TRBJ2-3; D is perhaps TRBD1 (5 bases). There are 14 residues in the CDR3. Trimming stripped 0 bases from V and 6 bases from J, with 11 bases between. Germline V lookup: CDR1 SGHRS, CDR2 YFSETQ. CDR3 residues: CASSLGQGPDTQYF. The CDR3 nucleotides read TGCGCCAGCAGCTTGGGGCAGGGCCCCGATACGCAGTATTTT.

The chain recombines TRBV6-5 with TRBJ2-1; 11 bases fit TRBD2. V dropped 8 bases and J dropped 5; count of bases not matched to a gene: 8. CDR3 length: 15 residues. Germline CDR1 and CDR2: MNHEY and SVGAGI. DNA for the CDR3: TGTGCCAGCCTTTTGACTAGCGGGGCCAACAATGAGCAGTTCTTC. Its protein product is CASLLTSGANNEQFF.

V is TRBV2 and J is TRBJ2-7; D gene uncertain. Per the germline V gene, CDR1 is SNHLY and CDR2 is FYNNEI. V gave up 4 bases and J gave up 0 bases, with 10 bases separating them. The CDR3 sequence is 14 residues long. The chain's CDR3 is CASSVAPTSYEQYF. The CDR3 DNA sequence: TGTGCCAGCAGTGTAGCACCGACCTCCTACGAGCAGTACTTC.

CDR3 sequence (DNA): TGCGCCAGCAGCCAAGAAGGAGATACGCAGTATTTT. It encodes CASSQEGDTQYF. V is TRBV4-1 and J is TRBJ2-3; D gene uncertain. The ends were cut back, 0 bases at V and 5 bases at J, with 3 bases in the middle. Germline V gene sequence: CDR1 MGHRA, CDR2 YSYEKL. The CDR3 length is 12 residues.

This clone appeared once. This sequence joins TRBV4-1 and TRBJ1-4; 9 bases agree with TRBD1. CDR1 MGHRA and CDR2 YSYEKL come from the germline V gene. V shed 1 base, J shed 6 bases, and the junction held 3 bases outside the gene matches. The CDR3 is made up of 15 amino acids. CDR3 protein: CASSQGQGVYEKLFF. CDR3 DNA sequence: TGCGCCAGCAGCCAAGGACAGGGGGTTTATGAAAAACTGTTTTTT.

The rearrangement links TRBV4-2 to TRBJ2-5; D unclear. The end of the DNA fits TRBJ2-7 better, so the J call may be wrong. The CDR3 spans 13 residues. Per germline, CDR1 LGHNA and CDR2 YNFKEQ. The CDR3 region has the DNA TGTGCCAGCAGCCAAGGTTCCCTCTACGAGCAGTACTTC. Translation: CASSQGSLYEQYF.

The J gene is TRBJ2-7, the V gene TRBV5-1; 9 nucleotides line up with TRBD1. The V gene's germline CDR1 is SGHRS and CDR2 YFSETQ. The junction had 5 bases not matched to a gene; V was cut back by 4 bases and J by 3 bases. This CDR3 has 14 residues. The CDR3 DNA follows: TGCGCCAGCAGCGCCGGACAGGGGATCTACGAGCAGTACTTC. Translation: CASSAGQGIYEQYF.

J is TRBJ2-7 and V is TRBV9; 7 bases map to TRBD1. The CDR3 is 14 residues long. Unmatched junction bases numbered 6, after V lost 3 bases and J lost 3 bases. Per the germline V gene, CDR1 is SGDLS and CDR2 is YYNGEE. The CDR3, as DNA: TGTGCCAGCAGCGGTGGGGACAGCTTCTACGAGCAGTACTTC. This translates into CASSGGDSFYEQYF.

The chain joins TRBV9 to TRBJ2-5, with 10 bases aligning to TRBD2. In germline, CDR1 is SGDLS, CDR2 YYNGEE. CDR3 size: 17 residues. After removal of 3 bases from V and 3 bases from J, the junction contained 11 bases not matched to a gene. The CDR3 coding sequence is TGTGCCAGCAGCGACGAGGTTTTGGGACTAGCGAAAGAGACCCAGTACTTC. Residues: CASSDEVLGLAKETQYF. Complete variable domain (other parts from reference TRBV9 and TRBJ2-5): DSGVTQTPKHLITATGQRVTLRCSPRSGDLSVYWYQQSLDQGLQFLIQYYNGEERAKGNILERFSAQQFPDLHSELNLSSLELGDSALYFCASSDEVLGLAKETQYFGPGTRLLVL.

CDR3 in amino acids: CASSLFLTGTLHF. In nucleotides, the CDR3 is TGTGCCAGCAGCCTATTCCTGACGGGGACCCTCCACTTT. This chain uses TRBV4-2 with TRBJ1-6; D not certain. Germline loops: CDR1 LGHNA, CDR2 YNFKEQ. The CDR3 is 13 amino acids. Trimming pared 4 bases from V and 14 bases from J, leaving 15 bases between.

This sequence joins TRBV6-1 and TRBJ2-1; D is ambiguous. The germline V gene encodes CDR1 MNHNS and CDR2 SASEGT. This CDR3 contains 15 residues. The germline V and J ends were trimmed by 5 bases and 1 base, with 12 bases remaining between them. The CDR3 loop is CASSRSFVSYNEQFF. As DNA, the CDR3 is TGTGCCAGCAGTCGGAGCTTCGTGTCCTACAATGAGCAGTTCTTC.

This clone appeared a few times. This sequence joins TRBV11-2 and TRBJ2-6; D not certain. The CDR3 contains 15 residues. V lost 4 bases and J 4 bases, leaving 11 bases between the germline ends. Germline V lookup: CDR1 SGHAT, CDR2 FQNNGV. CDR3 region: CASSSPGTGANVLTF. The CDR3 DNA follows: TGTGCCAGCAGCTCGCCGGGTACCGGGGCCAACGTCCTGACTTTC.